The rows below give T cell receptor beta chains drawn from one sample of a study of T cell changes during pregnancy in multiple sclerosis. Clones were sequenced by immunoSEQ multiplex PCR, and TCRdb holds only the in-frame ones, with some missing. This table holds nearly 80,000 clones, just over 90% found once. Material: CD4+ T cells from peripheral blood mononuclear cells, obtained before pregnancy. These TCRs come from a female donor with multiple sclerosis, enrolled in a pregnancy study. CDR3s include the opening cysteine and the closing phenylalanine or tryptophan. A D gene is named only where the DNA matches it firmly. Size is omitted from some rows. Given values are once, few, many or a class for expanded clones.

D	J	size	length	V	DNA	CDR3
TRBD2	TRBJ2-5	.	14	TRBV2	TGTGCCAGCAGTGCGGGACTAGCCCAAGAGACCCAGTACTTC	CASSAGLAQETQYF
.	TRBJ1-5	few	16	TRBV25-1	TGTGCCAGCAGTGAAAGGGACACGGTAATAGGTCAGCCCCAGCATTTT	CASSERDTVIGQPQHF
TRBD2	TRBJ2-3	.	15	TRBV5-1	TGCGCCAGCAGCTATCAGTGGGCTAGCGGGACTATGCAGTATTTT	CASSYQWASGTMQYF
.	TRBJ2-1	.	15	TRBV19	TGTGCCAGTAGTATGGGAGGAGCGGACCGAAATGAGCAGTTCTTC	CASSMGGADRNEQFF
TRBD2	TRBJ2-1	.	14	TRBV30	TGTGCCTGGAGTGAGGGAGGGCATGGCAATGAGCAGTTCTTC	CAWSEGGHGNEQFF
.	TRBJ1-2	.	13	TRBV15	TGTGCCACCAGCACAGGCGAGGGCTATGGCTACACCTTC	CATSTGEGYGYTF
.	TRBJ2-4	.	14	TRBV5-1	TGCGCCAGCAGCTTGGGGGGAGCTCGGAACATTCAGTACTTC	CASSLGGARNIQYF
.	TRBJ1-5	.	14	TRBV15	TGTGCCACCAGCAGCCAGAGAGCTTCAGGGCCCCAGCATTTT	CATSSQRASGPQHF
TRBD1	TRBJ2-2	.	15	TRBV5-1	TGCGCCAGCAGCCGGGGACAGGGGTACACCGGGGAGCTGTTTTTT	CASSRGQGYTGELFF
TRBD2	TRBJ2-1	.	13	TRBV7-7	TGTGCCAGCAGCTTAGGGACTAGCAATGAGCAGTTCTTC	CASSLGTSNEQFF
.	TRBJ1-1	.	13	TRBV30	TGTGCCTGGAGTTCCCTCTACAACACTGAAGCTTTCTTT	CAWSSLYNTEAFF
.	TRBJ1-5	.	14	TRBV9	TGTGCCAGCGGCCTGGGGCCGGGGGGTCAGCCCCAGCATTTT	CASGLGPGGQPQHF
TRBD1	TRBJ1-5	.	16	TRBV4-2	TGTGCCAGCAGCCAAGAATGGGGACAGGGTGGATGGCCCCAGCATTTT	CASSQEWGQGGWPQHF
TRBD2	TRBJ2-2	.	16	TRBV5-1	TGCGCCAGCAGCTTGGGGCTAGCGGGAGCAACCGGGGAGCTGTTTTTT	CASSLGLAGATGELFF
.	TRBJ2-3	.	12	TRBV2	TGTGCCAGCAGTGAAGCGAGTTGGTCGCAGTATTTT	CASSEASWSQYF
.	TRBJ2-5	.	15	TRBV7-3	TGTGCCAGCAGCTTATTAGGGACTTTACAAGAGACCCAGTACTTC	CASSLLGTLQETQYF
.	TRBJ1-5	.	12	TRBV7-8	TGTGCCAGCAGCTCCCCCCCGGGTCCCCAGCATTTT	CASSSPPGPQHF
.	TRBJ1-1	.	13	TRBV29-1	TGCAGCGTTGACCTCCAAGCAGGCACTGAAGCTTTCTTT	CSVDLQAGTEAFF
.	TRBJ1-6	.	17	TRBV9	TGTGCCAGCAGCGTAGGGGAAGGGAGCTCCTATAATTCACCCCTCCACTTT	CASSVGEGSSYNSPLHF
.	TRBJ2-7	.	16	TRBV4-2	TGTGCCAGCAGCCAAGAAATCGGCGGGTTCTCCTACGAGCAGTACTTC	CASSQEIGGFSYEQYF
.	TRBJ2-5	.	14	TRBV7-2	TGTGCCAGCAGCTTAGGGGGCCCCCCTGAGACCCAGTACTTC	CASSLGGPPETQYF
.	TRBJ1-1	.	12	TRBV28	TGTGCCAGCAGTTTGAACCTTAGTGAAGCTTTCTTT	CASSLNLSEAFF
.	TRBJ1-2	.	13	TRBV15	TGTGCCACCAGCAGAGATCGACGGGATGGCTACACCTTC	CATSRDRRDGYTF
.	TRBJ2-7	.	15	TRBV19	TGTGCCAGTAGTATAGATGGAGGGCCTTTATCCGAGCAGTACTTC	CASSIDGGPLSEQYF
TRBD1	TRBJ1-1	.	16	TRBV11-2	TGTGCCAGCAGCTTAGGTCAGGGGGGTCGAAACACTGAAGCTTTCTTT	CASSLGQGGRNTEAFF
TRBD1	TRBJ1-2	.	13	TRBV5-1	TGCGCCAGCAGCCAAGGACAGGGGGGTGGCTACACCTTC	CASSQGQGGGYTF
.	TRBJ1-5	.	14	TRBV10-3	TGTGCCATCAGTGAGTGGGGAGACGGTCAGCCCCAGCATTTT	CAISEWGDGQPQHF
TRBD1	TRBJ1-2	once	15	TRBV6-5	TGTGCCAGCAGTAAACAGGGGGGAGCTAACTATGGCTACACCTTC	CASSKQGGANYGYTF
TRBD1	TRBJ2-3	.	18	TRBV23-1	TGCGCCAGCAGTCAACCGGGAAGAAAGGGACAGAGCACAGATACGCAGTATTTT	CASSQPGRKGQSTDTQYF
TRBD1	TRBJ1-5	.	15	TRBV2	TGTGCCAGCAGTGGGTTCAGGGGGACCAATCAGCCCCAGCATTTT	CASSGFRGTNQPQHF
TRBD2	TRBJ2-3	few	16	TRBV11-3	TGTGCCAGCAGCCCCCGGACTAGCGGGAGCACAGATACGCAGTATTTT	CASSPRTSGSTDTQYF
.	TRBJ1-5	.	12	TRBV7-8	TGTGCCAGCAGCTTAAGAGGTCAGCCCCAGCATTTT	CASSLRGQPQHF
.	TRBJ2-2	.	13	TRBV10-3	TGTGCCATCAGCGTTAACATACCCGGGGAGCTGTTTTTT	CAISVNIPGELFF
TRBD1	TRBJ1-4	.	17	TRBV7-9	TGTGCCAGCAGCCCTTCCCCCGGACAGGGTATTAATGAAAAACTGTTTTTT	CASSPSPGQGINEKLFF
.	TRBJ2-5	once	14	TRBV9	TGTGCCAGCAGCGAGATGGGGCTTCAAGAGACCCAGTACTTC	CASSEMGLQETQYF
TRBD1	TRBJ1-1	.	15	TRBV19	TGTGCCAGTAGTATAGTATGGGACAGTAACACTGAAGCTTTCTTT	CASSIVWDSNTEAFF
TRBD1	TRBJ2-5	.	15	TRBV29-1	TGCAGCGTTGAGTATCGGGACAGGGAACAAGAGACCCAGTACTTC	CSVEYRDREQETQYF
.	TRBJ1-1	.	12	TRBV5-5	TGTGCCAGCAGCTTGGACCAGGTTGAAGCTTTCTTT	CASSLDQVEAFF
TRBD1	TRBJ1-1	.	17	TRBV19	TGTGCCAGTAGCGGGGACAGGGGCCAGGGGCTGAACACTGAAGCTTTCTTT	CASSGDRGQGLNTEAFF
.	TRBJ2-1	.	15	TRBV6-6	TGTGCCAGCTCGGAGGCCGTCGGATTAGTCAATGAGCAGTTCTTC	CASSEAVGLVNEQFF
TRBD2	TRBJ2-2	.	19	TRBV5-1	TGCGCCAGCAGGGAGGGACTAGCGGGAGCCAACCGGAACACCGGGGAGCTGTTTTTT	CASREGLAGANRNTGELFF
.	TRBJ1-1	.	14	TRBV11-2	TGTGCCAGCAGCTTATACGGGAAAAACACTGAAGCTTTCTTT	CASSLYGKNTEAFF
TRBD1	TRBJ1-6	few	15	TRBV5-6	TGTGCCAGCAGCTTTTCAGGGGGCTATAATTCACCCCTCCACTTT	CASSFSGGYNSPLHF
TRBD2	TRBJ2-3	.	15	TRBV5-1	TGCGCCAGCAGCTTGGTTCTAGCGGGAGCAGATACGCAGTATTTT	CASSLVLAGADTQYF
TRBD1	TRBJ1-5	once	14	TRBV2	TGTGCCAGCAGTACCTTCCTACAGGGGCAGCCCCAGCATTTT	CASSTFLQGQPQHF
.	TRBJ1-1	.	14	TRBV27	TGTGCCAGCAGTCCCTTCAGGATGAACACTGAAGCTTTCTTT	CASSPFRMNTEAFF
.	TRBJ1-1	once	16	TRBV11-2	TGTGCCAGCAGCTTAGGGCGTCGGCAGGGGATCACTGAAGCTTTCTTT	CASSLGRRQGITEAFF
.	TRBJ1-4	.	11	TRBV30	TGTGCCTGGAGTGAGGCGGGAAAACTGTTTTTT	CAWSEAGKLFF
.	TRBJ1-2	once	17	TRBV4-1	TGCGCCAGCAGCCAAGATGCAGCAGGAAGTCCTTTCTATGGCTACACCTTC	CASSQDAAGSPFYGYTF
.	TRBJ1-2	.	14	TRBV5-5	TGTGCCAGCAGCTTGGAATCAGGGCACTATGGCTACACCTTC	CASSLESGHYGYTF
.	TRBJ1-2	once	15	TRBV2	TGTGCCAGCAGTGAAGGGGCAGGGGCGGGCTATGGCTACACCTTC	CASSEGAGAGYGYTF
.	TRBJ2-7	once	15	TRBV23-1	TGCGCCAGCAGTCAATTGAACCCCGGTCCCTACGAGCAGTACTTC	CASSQLNPGPYEQYF
TRBD1	TRBJ1-6	.	16	TRBV19	TGTGCCAGTAGTTTTGACAGGGGACCACCCAATTCACCCCTCCACTTT	CASSFDRGPPNSPLHF
.	TRBJ1-1	.	16	TRBV7-3	TGTGCCAGCAGCTTAGTGGGGGGTACACAGAACACTGAAGCTTTCTTT	CASSLVGGTQNTEAFF